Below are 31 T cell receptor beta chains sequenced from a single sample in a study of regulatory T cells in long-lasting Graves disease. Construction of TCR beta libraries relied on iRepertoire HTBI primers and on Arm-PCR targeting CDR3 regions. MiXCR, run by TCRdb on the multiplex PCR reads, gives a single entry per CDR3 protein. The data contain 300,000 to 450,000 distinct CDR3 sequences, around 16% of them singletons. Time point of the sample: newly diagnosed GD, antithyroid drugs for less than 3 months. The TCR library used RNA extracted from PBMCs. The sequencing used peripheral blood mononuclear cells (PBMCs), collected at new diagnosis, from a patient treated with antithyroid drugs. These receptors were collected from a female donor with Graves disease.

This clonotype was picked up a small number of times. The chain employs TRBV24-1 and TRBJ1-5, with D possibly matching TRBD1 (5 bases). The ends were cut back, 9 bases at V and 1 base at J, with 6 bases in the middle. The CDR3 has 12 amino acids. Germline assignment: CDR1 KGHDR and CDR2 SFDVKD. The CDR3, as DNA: TGTGCCACCTCAGGGAGCAATCAGCCCCAGCATTTT. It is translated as CATSGSNQPQHF.

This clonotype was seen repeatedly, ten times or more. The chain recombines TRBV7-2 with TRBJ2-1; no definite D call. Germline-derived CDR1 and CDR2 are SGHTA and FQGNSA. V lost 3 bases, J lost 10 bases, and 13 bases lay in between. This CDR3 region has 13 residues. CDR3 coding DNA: TGTGCCAGCAGCTTCCTACTACGGAGCGAGCAGTTCTTC. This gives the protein CASSFLLRSEQFF.

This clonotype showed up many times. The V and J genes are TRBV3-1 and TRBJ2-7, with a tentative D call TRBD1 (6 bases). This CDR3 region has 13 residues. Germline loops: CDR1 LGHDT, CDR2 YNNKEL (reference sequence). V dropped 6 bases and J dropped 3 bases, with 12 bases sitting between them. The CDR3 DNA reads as TGTGCCAGCAGGGGGGACACCGTCTACGAGCAGTACTTC. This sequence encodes CASRGDTVYEQYF.

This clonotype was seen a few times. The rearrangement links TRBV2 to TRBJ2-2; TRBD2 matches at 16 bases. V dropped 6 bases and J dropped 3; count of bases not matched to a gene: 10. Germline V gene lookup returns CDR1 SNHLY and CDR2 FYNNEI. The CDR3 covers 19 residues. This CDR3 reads CASSPGLAGGPADTGELFF. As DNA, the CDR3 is TGTGCCAGCAGCCCGGGACTAGCGGGGGGGCCAGCGGACACCGGGGAGCTGTTTTTT.

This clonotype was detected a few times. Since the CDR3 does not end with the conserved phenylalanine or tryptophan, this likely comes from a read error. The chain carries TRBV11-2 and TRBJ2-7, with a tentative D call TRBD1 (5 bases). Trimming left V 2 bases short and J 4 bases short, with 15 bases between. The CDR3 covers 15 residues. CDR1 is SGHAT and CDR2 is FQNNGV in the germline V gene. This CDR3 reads CASSLNSAGKYEQYL. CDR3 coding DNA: TGTGCCAGCAGCTTAAATTCGGCAGGGAAATACGAGCAGTACCTC.

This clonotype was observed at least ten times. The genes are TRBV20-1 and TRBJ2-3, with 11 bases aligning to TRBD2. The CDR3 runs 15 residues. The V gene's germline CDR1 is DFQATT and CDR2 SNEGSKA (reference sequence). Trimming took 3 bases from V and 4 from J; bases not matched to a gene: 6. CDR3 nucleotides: TGCAGTGCTAGTAGACTAGCGGGAAGGGCAGATACGCAGTATTTT. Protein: CSASRLAGRADTQYF.

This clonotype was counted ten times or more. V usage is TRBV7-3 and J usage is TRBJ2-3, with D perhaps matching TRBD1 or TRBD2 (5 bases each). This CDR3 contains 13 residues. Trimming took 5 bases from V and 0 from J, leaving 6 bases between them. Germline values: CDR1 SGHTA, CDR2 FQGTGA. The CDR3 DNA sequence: TGTGCCAGCAGCCGGGGCAGCACAGATACGCAGTATTTT. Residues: CASSRGSTDTQYF.

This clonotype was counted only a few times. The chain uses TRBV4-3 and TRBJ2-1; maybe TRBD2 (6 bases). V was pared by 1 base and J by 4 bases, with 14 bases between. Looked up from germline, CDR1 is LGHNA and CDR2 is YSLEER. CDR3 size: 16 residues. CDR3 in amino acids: CASSQAPGRGYNEQFF. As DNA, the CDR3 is TGCGCCAGCAGCCAAGCCCCAGGGCGGGGTTACAATGAGCAGTTCTTC.

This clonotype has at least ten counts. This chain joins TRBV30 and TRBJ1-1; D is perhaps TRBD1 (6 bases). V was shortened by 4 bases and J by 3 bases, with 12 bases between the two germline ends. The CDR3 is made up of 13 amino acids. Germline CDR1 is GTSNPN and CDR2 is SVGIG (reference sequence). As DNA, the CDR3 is TGTGCCTGGAATCCAGGGGCTTACACTGAAGCTTTCTTT. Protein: CAWNPGAYTEAFF.

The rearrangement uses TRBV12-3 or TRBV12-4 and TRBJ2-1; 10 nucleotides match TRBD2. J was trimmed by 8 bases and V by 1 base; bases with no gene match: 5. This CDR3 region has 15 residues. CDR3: CASSLVLAGEDEQFF. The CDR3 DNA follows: TGTGCCAGCAGTTTAGTTCTAGCGGGGGAGGATGAGCAGTTCTTC.

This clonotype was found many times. CDR3 loop: CAWSQEGVTDTQYF. CDR3 coding DNA: TGTGCCTGGAGTCAAGAAGGGGTCACAGATACGCAGTATTTT. The gene calls are TRBV30 and TRBJ2-3; D is perhaps TRBD1 (5 bases). CDR3 size: 14 residues. Trimming cost V 2 bases and J 2 bases, with 11 bases left between them. CDR1 is GTSNPN, CDR2 SVGIG, per germline (reference sequence).

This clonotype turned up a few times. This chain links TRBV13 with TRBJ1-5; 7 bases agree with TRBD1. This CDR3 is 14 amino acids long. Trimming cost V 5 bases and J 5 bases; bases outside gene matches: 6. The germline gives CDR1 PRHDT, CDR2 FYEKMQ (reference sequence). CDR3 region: CASSQGQTYQPQHF. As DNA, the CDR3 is TGTGCCAGCAGCCAGGGACAGACCTATCAGCCCCAGCATTTT.

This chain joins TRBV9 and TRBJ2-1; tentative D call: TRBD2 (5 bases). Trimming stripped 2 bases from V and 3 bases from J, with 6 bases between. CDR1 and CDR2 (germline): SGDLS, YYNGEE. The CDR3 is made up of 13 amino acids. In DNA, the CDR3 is TGTGCCAGCAGCGTGAGCGGCTACAATGAGCAGTTCTTC. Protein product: CASSVSGYNEQFF.

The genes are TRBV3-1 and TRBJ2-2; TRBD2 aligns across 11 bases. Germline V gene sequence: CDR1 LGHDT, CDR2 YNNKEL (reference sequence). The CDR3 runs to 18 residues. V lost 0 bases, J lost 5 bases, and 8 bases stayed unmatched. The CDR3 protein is CASSQEGSGGARTGELFF. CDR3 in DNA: TGTGCCAGCAGCCAAGAGGGTAGCGGGGGGGCCCGGACCGGGGAGCTGTTTTTT.

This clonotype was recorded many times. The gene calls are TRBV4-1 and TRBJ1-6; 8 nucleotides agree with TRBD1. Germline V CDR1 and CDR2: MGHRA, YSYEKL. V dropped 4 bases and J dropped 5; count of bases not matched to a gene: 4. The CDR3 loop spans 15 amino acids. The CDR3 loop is CASSPSRGHNSPLHF. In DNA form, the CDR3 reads TGCGCCAGCAGCCCGAGCAGGGGGCATAATTCACCCCTCCACTTT.

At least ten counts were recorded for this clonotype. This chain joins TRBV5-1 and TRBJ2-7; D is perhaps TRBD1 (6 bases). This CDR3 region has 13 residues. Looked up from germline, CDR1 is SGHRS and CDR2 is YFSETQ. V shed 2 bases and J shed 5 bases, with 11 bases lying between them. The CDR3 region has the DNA TGCGCCAGCAGCTTACAACAGGGTAACGAGCAGTACTTC. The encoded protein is CASSLQQGNEQYF.

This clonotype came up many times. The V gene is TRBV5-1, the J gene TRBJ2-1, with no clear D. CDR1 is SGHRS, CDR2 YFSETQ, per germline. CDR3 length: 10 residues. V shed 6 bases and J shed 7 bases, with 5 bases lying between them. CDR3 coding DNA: TGCGCCAGCAACGGGAATGAGCAGTTCTTC. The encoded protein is CASNGNEQFF.

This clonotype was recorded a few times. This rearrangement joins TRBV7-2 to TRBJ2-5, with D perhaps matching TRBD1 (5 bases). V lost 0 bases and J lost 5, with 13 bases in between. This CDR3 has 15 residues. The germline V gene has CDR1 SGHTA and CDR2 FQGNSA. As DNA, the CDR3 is TGTGCCAGCAGCTTAGCAGGGGATCACGGGGAGACCCAGTACTTC. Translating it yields CASSLAGDHGETQYF.

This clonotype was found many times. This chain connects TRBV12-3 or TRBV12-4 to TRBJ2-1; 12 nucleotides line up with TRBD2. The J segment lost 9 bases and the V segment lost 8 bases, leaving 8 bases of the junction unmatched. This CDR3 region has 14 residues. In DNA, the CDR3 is TGTGCCAGCCACCTAGCGGGGGGGCCTGGTGAGCAGTTCTTC. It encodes CASHLAGGPGEQFF.

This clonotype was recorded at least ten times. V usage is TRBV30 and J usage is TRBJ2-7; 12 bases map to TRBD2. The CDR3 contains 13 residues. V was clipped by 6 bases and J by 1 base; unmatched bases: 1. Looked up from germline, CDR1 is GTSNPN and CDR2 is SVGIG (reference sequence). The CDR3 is CACLAGGSYEQYF. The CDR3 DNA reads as TGTGCCTGTCTAGCGGGAGGGTCCTACGAGCAGTACTTC.

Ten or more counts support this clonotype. The chain's CDR3 is CASAGQQSYEQYF. CDR3 bases: TGTGCCAGCGCGGGACAACAATCCTACGAGCAGTACTTC. The rearrangement links TRBV11-2 to TRBJ2-7; D may match TRBD1 or TRBD2 (6 bases each). CDR1 is SGHAT, CDR2 FQNNGV, per germline. Trimming removed 8 bases from V and 1 base from J, with 12 bases in between. There are 13 residues in the CDR3.

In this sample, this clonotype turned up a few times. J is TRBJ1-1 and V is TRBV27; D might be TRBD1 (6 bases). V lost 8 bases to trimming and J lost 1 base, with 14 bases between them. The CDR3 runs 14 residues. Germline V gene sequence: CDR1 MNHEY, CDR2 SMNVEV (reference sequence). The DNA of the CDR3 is TGTGCCAGCTACCCAGCGGACAGGAACACTGAAGCTTTCTTT. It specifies CASYPADRNTEAFF.

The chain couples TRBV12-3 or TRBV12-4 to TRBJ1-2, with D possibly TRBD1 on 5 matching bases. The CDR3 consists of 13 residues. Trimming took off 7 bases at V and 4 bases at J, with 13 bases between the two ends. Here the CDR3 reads CASKPGQLYGYTF. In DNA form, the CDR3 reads TGTGCCAGCAAGCCAGGGCAGCTCTATGGCTACACCTTC.

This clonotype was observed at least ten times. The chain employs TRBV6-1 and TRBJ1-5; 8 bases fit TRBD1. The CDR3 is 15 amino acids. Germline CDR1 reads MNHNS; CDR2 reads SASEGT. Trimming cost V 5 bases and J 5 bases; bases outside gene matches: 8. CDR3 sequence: CASSTDRGGHQPQHF. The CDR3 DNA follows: TGTGCCAGCAGTACCGACAGGGGAGGTCATCAGCCCCAGCATTTT.

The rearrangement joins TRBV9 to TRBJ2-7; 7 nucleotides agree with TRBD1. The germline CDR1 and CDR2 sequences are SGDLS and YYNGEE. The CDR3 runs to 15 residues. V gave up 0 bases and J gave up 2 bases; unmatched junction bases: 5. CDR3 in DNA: TGTGCCAGCAGCGTAGGACAGGGACAGACCTACGAGCAGTACTTC. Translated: CASSVGQGQTYEQYF.

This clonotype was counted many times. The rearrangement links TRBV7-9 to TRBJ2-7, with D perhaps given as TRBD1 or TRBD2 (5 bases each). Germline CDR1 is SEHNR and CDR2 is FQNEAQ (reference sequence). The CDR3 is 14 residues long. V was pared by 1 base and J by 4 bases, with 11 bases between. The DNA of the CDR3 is TGTGCCAGCAGCTTAGGGGGGAACCCTTACGAGCAGTACTTC. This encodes CASSLGGNPYEQYF.

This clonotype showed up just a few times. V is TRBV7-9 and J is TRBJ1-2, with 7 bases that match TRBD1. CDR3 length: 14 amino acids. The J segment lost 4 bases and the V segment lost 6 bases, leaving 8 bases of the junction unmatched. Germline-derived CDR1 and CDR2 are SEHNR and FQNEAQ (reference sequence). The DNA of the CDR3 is TGTGCCAGCAGGAAACAGGGGACGGTCTATGGCTACACCTTC. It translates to CASRKQGTVYGYTF.

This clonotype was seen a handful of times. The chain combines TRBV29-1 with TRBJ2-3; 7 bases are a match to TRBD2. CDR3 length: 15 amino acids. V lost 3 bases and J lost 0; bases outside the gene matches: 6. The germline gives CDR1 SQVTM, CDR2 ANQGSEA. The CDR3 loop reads CSVDGPGGSTDTQYF. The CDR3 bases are TGCAGCGTTGACGGCCCGGGAGGAAGCACAGATACGCAGTATTTT.

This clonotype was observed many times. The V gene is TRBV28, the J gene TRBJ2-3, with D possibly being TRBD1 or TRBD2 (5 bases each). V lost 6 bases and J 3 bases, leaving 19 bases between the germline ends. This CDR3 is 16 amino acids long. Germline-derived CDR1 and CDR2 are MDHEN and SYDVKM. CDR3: CASRGTTSYLTDTQYF. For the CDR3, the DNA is TGTGCCAGCAGGGGGACCACTTCATATTTAACAGATACGCAGTATTTT.

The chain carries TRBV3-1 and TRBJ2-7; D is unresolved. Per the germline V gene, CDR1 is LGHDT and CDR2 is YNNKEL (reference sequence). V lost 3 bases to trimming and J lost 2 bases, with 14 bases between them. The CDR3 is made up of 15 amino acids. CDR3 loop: CASSQGGIPPYEQYF. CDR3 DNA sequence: TGTGCCAGCAGCCAGGGTGGGATCCCTCCCTACGAGCAGTACTTC.

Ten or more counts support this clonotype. CDR3 DNA: TGCGCCAGCACCGGTGGCGTTAGCACAGATACGCAGTATTTT. It yields the protein CASTGGVSTDTQYF. The chain recombines TRBV5-1 with TRBJ2-3, with D unclear. Germline CDR1 and CDR2: SGHRS and YFSETQ. V was pared by 6 bases and J by 0 bases, with 11 bases between. The CDR3 covers 14 residues.